This TCR beta chain is from a study of OX40 agonist ivuxolimab in advanced cancers. The CDR3 loop spans 15 amino acids. Trimming cost V 5 bases and J 7 bases; bases outside gene matches: 10. CDR1 MNHEY and CDR2 SVGAGI come from the germline V gene. Clones were read by immunoSEQ multiplex PCR, and TCRdb kept only the in-frame ones, dropping some. The top ten clones hold 0.44% of a sample with 60,000 to 80,000 clones, approximately 90% of them seen once. This sequence was found in an adult with an advanced solid tumor such as melanoma, head and neck, liver or kidney cancer. The V gene is TRBV6-5, the J gene TRBJ1-2; 10 bases fit TRBD1. The sample in question was CD4+ or CD8+ T cells sorted from blood, obtained in a trial of the OX40 agonist ivuxolimab. CDR3 sequence reads: CASSKPGQGNGGYTF. CDR3 nucleotide sequence: TGTGCCAGCAGTAAACCGGGACAGGGGAACGGTGGCTACACCTTC.